Detailed here is one T cell receptor (beta chain). This clonotype has just a few counts. Its antigen specificity is not known. The input lacks base qualities; no much larger clone sits a single base away. A distance of 12 bases separates the germline ends of V and J, which lose 4 bases and 1 base respectively. From the cysteine through the phenylalanine, the CDR3 covers 15 amino acids. The entry retains the CDR3 DNA only, 45 bases that are in frame from base 1. The germline V gene provides CDR1 SGHTA and CDR2 FQGNSA. Systemically healthy Caucasian individuals from Russia, approximately 39 in total and aged about 6 to 95 years, were included as donors. Around 10 milliliters of peripheral blood were collected from each donor into EDTA-treated Vacutainer tubes. Ficoll-Paque density-gradient centrifugation was used to isolate PBMCs, with at least 6 million obtained per sample. Total RNA was extracted from PBMCs with Trizol reagent, with at least 5 micrograms obtained per sample. For every donor, an aliquot of PBMCs went through flow cytometry to measure the percentages of naive CD45RAhigh/CD27high T cells.

Libraries were prepared through 5' RACE. A second PCR of about 7 to 12 cycles was run with a J-beta primer mix and a sample-barcoded 5' primer. A template-switch 5' adaptor carrying 12 random nucleotides introduced a unique molecular identifier onto each TCR beta cDNA molecule. Each sample yielded at least 3 million CDR3-containing paired-end reads. First-strand cDNA synthesis was performed from all RNA using the Mint cDNA synthesis kit, with priming by a TRBC-specific oligonucleotide. All cDNA was treated with uracil-DNA glycosylase and then went through a first 18-cycle PCR with the universal primers M1SS and BC2_uni_R. Regarding the original processing steps: Normalization of each sample was performed by random selection of 1 million high-quality reads, each carrying a distinct molecular identifier. Reads with shared molecular identifiers were discarded instead of being binned into consensus sequences. MiTCR, with a Q25 quality threshold and the strictest error-elimination algorithm, was used for CDR3 identification, clonotype clustering and error correction. Lower-bound total TCR beta diversity was estimated with a nonparametric unseen species model using Euler transformation. TCRdb applied fastp at Q25 and MiXCR to the public reads, then kept only in-frame beta chains. Identical CDR3 proteins give one entry, which carries the most common genes and DNA. The V and J calls and clone size come from TCRdb's table, not from the authors' own analysis. A total of some 1.8 million distinct CDR3 sequences appear in this sample, about two fifths of them only once. Jointly, the top ten make up more than 20% of the sample.

The sample originates from a study of blood T cells in healthy people across ages (dated by TCRdb to about 2015). Background for the entire study: Template switching captured roughly one uniquely barcoded TCR beta cDNA molecule per two T cells in model experiments. Age-related changes in TCR beta repertoire diversity were measured in the study by deep sequencing normalized with unique cDNA molecular identifiers. The donors were divided into four age groups: young (average roughly 15 years), middle-aged (around 37), aged (approximately 64) and long-lived (roughly 82). To avoid experimental bias, donors of different ages were spread randomly across the sequencing lanes. For two donors (one aged 18 to 29 and one aged 80 or older), the study analyzed two additional independent replicas of 1 million unique cDNA reads from the same blood draw.

What the work shows at the level of the full study, not this receptor alone: Bulk unsorted PBMC profiling prevented conclusive comparison of naive and antigen-experienced compartments. A strong correlation was found between observed TCR beta diversity and the percentage of naive T cells measured by flow cytometry. Observed TCR beta diversity per million T cells fell roughly linearly with age, and a significant reduction was already apparent by age roughly 40. Because donor CMV infection status was unknown, age-related changes in expanded clonotypes were potentially confounded. Compared with the aged group, the long-lived group had more naive CD4+ T cells, fewer expanded clones and increased TCR diversity, a pattern suggesting age selection. Estimates of total diversity based on one million sequenced T cells were regarded as lower bounds and as underestimates.

The sequenced material came from blood. This TCR came from a human donor in good health. The chain uses TRBV7-2 and TRBJ2-3, with the identity of the D gene unclear. The CDR3 reads CASSSVKSRTDTQYF. The sequenced DNA is TGTGCCAGCAGCTCTGTCAAGTCCCGCACAGATACGCAGTATTTT.